This TCR beta chain was recorded in a study of CD8 T cells in ankylosing spondylitis. General study results and limits: Blood from ankylosing spondylitis patients appeared to carry a characteristic eight-variant TCR beta motif. Disease-linked clones bore a CD8+ phenotype, appearing relatively rarely in peripheral blood. Past research had described some motif variants in reactive arthritis synovial fluid and blood.

In making TCR beta libraries, quantitative 5'-RACE with molecular barcodes was used. TCRdb reprocessed the 5' RACE reads via MiXCR and lists one record per CDR3 protein. The sample lists around 94,000 distinct CDR3 sequences, about 8.1% occurring once. This CDR3 is 13 amino acids long. Trimming took off 6 bases at V and 0 bases at J, with 9 bases between the two ends. Germline V gene sequence: CDR1 LGHNA, CDR2 YNFKEQ. This clonotype was detected a few times. Its target is not known. This TCR derives from a male donor with ankylosing spondylitis. V and J are TRBV4-2 and TRBJ2-7, with D possibly being TRBD2 (5 bases). Sequenced input: blood, either unsorted or a sorted T cell fraction (not recorded which). CDR3 coding DNA: TGTGCCAGCAGGGAAGCGGACTCCTACGAGCAGTACTTC. This gives the protein CASREADSYEQYF.